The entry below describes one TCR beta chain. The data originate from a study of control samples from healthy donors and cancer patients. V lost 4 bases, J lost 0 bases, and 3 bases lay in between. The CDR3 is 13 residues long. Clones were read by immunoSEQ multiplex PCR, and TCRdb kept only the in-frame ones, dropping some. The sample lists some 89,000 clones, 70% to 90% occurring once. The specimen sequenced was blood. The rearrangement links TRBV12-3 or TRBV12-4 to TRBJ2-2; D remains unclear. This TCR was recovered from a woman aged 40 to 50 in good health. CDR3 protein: CASSSANTGELFF. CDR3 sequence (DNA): TGTGCCAGCAGTTCAGCGAACACCGGGGAGCTGTTTTTT.